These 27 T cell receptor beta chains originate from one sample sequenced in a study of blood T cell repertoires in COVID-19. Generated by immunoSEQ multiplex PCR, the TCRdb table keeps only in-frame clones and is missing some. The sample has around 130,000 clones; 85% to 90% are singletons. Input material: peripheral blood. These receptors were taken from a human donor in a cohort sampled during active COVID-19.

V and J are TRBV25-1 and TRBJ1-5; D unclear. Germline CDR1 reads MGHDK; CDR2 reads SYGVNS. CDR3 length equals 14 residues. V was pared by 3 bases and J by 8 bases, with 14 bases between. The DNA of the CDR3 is TGTGCCAGCAGTGATTTAGATGGGAGGGAGCCCCAGCATTTT. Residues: CASSDLDGREPQHF.

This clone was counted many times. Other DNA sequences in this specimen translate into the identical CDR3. CDR3 nucleotide sequence: TGTGCCAGCAGCTTGACAGGGGCAACTAATGAAAAACTGTTTTTT. This codes for CASSLTGATNEKLFF. This rearrangement joins TRBV7-3 to TRBJ1-4; 8 bases fit TRBD1. Losses at the gene ends were 3 bases for V and 0 bases for J; bases not matched to a gene: 0. This CDR3 spans 15 amino acids. CDR1 SGHTA and CDR2 FQGTGA come from the germline V gene.

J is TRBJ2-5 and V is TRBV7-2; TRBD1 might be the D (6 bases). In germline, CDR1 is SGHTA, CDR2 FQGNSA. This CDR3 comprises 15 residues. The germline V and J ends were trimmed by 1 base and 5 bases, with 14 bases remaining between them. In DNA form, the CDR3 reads TGTGCCAGCAGCTTAGGTTTACAGGGAGTGGAGACCCAGTACTTC. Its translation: CASSLGLQGVETQYF.

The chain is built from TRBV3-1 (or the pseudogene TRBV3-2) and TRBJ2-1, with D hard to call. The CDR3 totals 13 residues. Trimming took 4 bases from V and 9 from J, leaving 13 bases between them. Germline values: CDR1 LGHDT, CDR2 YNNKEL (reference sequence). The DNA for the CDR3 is TGTGCCAGCAGCCCACCCTCCGGCGGTGAGCAGTTCTTC. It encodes CASSPPSGGEQFF.

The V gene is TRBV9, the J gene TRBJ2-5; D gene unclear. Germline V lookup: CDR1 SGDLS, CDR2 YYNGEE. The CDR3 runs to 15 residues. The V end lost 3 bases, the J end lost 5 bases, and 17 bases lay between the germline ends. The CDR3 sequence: CASSANFGASETQYF. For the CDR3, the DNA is TGTGCCAGCAGCGCCAACTTCGGAGCTTCGGAGACCCAGTACTTC. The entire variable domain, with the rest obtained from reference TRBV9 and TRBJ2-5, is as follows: DSGVTQTPKHLITATGQRVTLRCSPRSGDLSVYWYQQSLDQGLQFLIQYYNGEERAKGNILERFSAQQFPDLHSELNLSSLELGDSALYFCASSANFGASETQYFGPGTRLLVL.

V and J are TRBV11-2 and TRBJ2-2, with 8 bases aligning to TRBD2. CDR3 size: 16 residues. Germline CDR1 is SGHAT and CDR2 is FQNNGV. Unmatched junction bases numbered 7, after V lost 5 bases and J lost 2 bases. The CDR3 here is CASSPRLALNTGELFF. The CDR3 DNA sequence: TGTGCCAGCAGCCCACGACTAGCGTTAAACACCGGGGAGCTGTTTTTT.

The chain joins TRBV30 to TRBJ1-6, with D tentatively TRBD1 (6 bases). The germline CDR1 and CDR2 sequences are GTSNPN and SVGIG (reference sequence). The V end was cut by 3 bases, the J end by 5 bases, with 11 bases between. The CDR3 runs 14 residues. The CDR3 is CAWRGHMNNSPLHF. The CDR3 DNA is TGTGCCTGGAGGGGACATATGAATAATTCACCCCTCCACTTT.

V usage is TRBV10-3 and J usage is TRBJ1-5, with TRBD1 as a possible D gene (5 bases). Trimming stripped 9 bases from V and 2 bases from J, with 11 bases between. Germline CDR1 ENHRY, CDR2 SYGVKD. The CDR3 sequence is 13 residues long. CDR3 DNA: TGTGCCATATTAGCGGGGGGCAATCAGCCCCAGCATTTT. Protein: CAILAGGNQPQHF.

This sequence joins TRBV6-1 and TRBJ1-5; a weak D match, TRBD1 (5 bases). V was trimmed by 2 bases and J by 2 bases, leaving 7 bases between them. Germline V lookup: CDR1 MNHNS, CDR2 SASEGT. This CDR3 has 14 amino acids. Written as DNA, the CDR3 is TGTGCCAGCAGTGAAATGGGGCGCAATCAGCCCCAGCATTTT. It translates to CASSEMGRNQPQHF.

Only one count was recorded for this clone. The CDR3 DNA follows: TGTGCCAGCAGATTCTTTGGGGCGGGGACCGGGGAGCTGTTTTTT. It yields the protein CASRFFGAGTGELFF. The chain is built from TRBV2 and TRBJ2-2, with a tentative D call TRBD2 (6 bases). The CDR3 consists of 15 residues. Trimming cost V 6 bases and J 5 bases, with 16 bases left between them. CDR1 SNHLY and CDR2 FYNNEI come from the germline V gene.

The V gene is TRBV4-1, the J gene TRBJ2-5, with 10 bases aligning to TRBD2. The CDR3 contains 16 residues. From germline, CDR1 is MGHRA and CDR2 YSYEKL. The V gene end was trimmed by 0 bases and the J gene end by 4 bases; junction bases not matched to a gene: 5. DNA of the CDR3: TGCGCCAGCAGCCAAGATCCTAGCGGGAGTTCAGAGACCCAGTACTTC. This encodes CASSQDPSGSSETQYF.

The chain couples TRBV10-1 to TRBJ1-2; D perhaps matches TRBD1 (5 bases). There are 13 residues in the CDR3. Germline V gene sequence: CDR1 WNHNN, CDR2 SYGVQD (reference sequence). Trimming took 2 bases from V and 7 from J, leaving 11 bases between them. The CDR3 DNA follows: TGCGCCAGCAGTGAGAGTAGGGGAGGTGGCTACACCTTC. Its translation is CASSESRGGGYTF.

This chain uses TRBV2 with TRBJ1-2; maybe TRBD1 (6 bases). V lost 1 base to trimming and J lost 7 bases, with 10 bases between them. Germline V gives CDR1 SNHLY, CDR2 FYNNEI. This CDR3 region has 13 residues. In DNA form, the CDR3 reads TGTGCCAGCAGTGAAGTCAGGGGAAGTGGCTACACCTTC. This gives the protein CASSEVRGSGYTF.

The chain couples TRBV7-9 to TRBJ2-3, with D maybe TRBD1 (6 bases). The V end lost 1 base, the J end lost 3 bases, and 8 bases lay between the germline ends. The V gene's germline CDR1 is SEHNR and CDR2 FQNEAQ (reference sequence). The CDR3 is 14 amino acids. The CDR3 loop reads CASSLVTGTDTQYF. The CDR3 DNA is TGTGCCAGCAGCTTAGTCACAGGGACAGATACGCAGTATTTT.

CDR3 DNA sequence: TGTGCCAGCCGGGCGGGGGGGGCGCGAAGCAATCAGCCCCAGCATTTT. Its protein is CASRAGGARSNQPQHF. The V and J genes are TRBV19 and TRBJ1-5; perhaps TRBD1 as D (6 bases). This CDR3 has 16 amino acids. V lost 9 bases and J lost 1, with 19 bases in between. Looked up from germline, CDR1 is LNHDA and CDR2 is SQIVND (reference sequence).

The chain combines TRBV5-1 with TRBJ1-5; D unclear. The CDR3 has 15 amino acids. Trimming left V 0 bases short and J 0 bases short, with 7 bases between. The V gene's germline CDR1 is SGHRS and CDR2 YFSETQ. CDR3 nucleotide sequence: TGCGCCAGCAGCTTGGGGGGAGATAGCAATCAGCCCCAGCATTTT. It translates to CASSLGGDSNQPQHF.

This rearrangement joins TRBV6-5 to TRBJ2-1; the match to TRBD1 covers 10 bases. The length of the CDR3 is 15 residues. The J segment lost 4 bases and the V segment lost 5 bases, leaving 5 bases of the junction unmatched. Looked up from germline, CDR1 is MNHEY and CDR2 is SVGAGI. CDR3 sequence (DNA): TGTGCCAGCAGTCGGGACAGGGGCCTTTACAATGAGCAGTTCTTC. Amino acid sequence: CASSRDRGLYNEQFF.

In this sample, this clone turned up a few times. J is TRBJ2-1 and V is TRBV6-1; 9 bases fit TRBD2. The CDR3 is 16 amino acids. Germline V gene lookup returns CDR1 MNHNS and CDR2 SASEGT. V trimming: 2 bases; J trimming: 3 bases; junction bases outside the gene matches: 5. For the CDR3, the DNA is TGTGCCAGCAGTGAATCGGCTAGCGGGGACTACAATGAGCAGTTCTTC. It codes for CASSESASGDYNEQFF.

The CDR3 DNA sequence: TGTGCCAGCAGTTCAGGGTATTTAGCCAACTATGGCTACACCTTC. Protein sequence: CASSSGYLANYGYTF. The genes are TRBV2 and TRBJ1-2, with D possibly being TRBD1 (5 bases). This CDR3 contains 15 residues. Trimming shortened V by 5 bases and J by 2 bases, and 15 bases separated the two germline ends. From germline, CDR1 is SNHLY and CDR2 FYNNEI.

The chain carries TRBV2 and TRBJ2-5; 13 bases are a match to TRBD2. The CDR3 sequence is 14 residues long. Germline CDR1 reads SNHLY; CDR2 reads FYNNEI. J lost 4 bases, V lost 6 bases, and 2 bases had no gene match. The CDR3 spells CASSRTSGRETQYF. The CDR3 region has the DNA TGTGCCAGCAGCCGGACTAGCGGGAGAGAGACCCAGTACTTC. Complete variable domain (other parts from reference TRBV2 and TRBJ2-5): EPEVTQTPSHQVTQMGQEVILRCVPISNHLYFYWYRQILGQKVEFLVSFYNNEISEKSEIFDDQFSVERPDGSNFTLKIRSTKLEDSAMYFCASSRTSGRETQYFGPGTRLLVL.

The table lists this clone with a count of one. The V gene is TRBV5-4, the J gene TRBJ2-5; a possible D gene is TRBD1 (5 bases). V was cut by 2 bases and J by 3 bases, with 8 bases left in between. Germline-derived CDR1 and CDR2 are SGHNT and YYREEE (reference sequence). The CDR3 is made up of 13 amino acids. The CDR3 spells CASSFTGEETQYF. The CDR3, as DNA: TGTGCCAGCAGCTTTACAGGAGAAGAGACCCAGTACTTC.

Here the CDR3 reads CASSPGRDDEQFF. CDR3 bases: TGTGCCAGCAGCCCAGGGAGGGACGATGAGCAGTTCTTC. V gene TRBV5-4 combines with J gene TRBJ2-1; TRBD2 matches at 7 bases. The CDR3 covers 13 residues. Trimming took 4 bases from V and 8 from J; bases not matched to a gene: 6. In germline, CDR1 is SGHNT, CDR2 YYREEE (reference sequence).

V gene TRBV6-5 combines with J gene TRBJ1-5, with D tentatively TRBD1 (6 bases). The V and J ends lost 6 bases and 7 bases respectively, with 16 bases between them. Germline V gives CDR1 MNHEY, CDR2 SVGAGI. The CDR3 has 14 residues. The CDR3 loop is CASRLTGWGQPQHF. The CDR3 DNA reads TGTGCCAGCAGGCTCACAGGGTGGGGGCAGCCCCAGCATTTT.

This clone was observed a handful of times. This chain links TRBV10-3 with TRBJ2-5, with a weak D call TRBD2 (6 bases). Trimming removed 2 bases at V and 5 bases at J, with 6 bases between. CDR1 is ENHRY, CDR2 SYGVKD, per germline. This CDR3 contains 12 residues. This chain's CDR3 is CAISEAGETQYF. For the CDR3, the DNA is TGTGCCATCAGTGAGGCGGGGGAGACCCAGTACTTC.

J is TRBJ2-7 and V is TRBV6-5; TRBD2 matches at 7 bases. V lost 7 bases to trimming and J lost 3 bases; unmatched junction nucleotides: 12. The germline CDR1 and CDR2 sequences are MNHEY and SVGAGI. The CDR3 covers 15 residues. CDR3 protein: CASMHLGGNVYEQYF. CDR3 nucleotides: TGTGCCAGCATGCATTTGGGGGGGAATGTCTACGAGCAGTACTTC.

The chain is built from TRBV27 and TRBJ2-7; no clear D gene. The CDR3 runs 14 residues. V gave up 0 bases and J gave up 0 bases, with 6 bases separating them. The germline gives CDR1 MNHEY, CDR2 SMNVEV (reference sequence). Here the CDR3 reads CASSLSAPSYEQYF. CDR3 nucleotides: TGTGCCAGCAGTTTATCGGCCCCCTCCTACGAGCAGTACTTC.

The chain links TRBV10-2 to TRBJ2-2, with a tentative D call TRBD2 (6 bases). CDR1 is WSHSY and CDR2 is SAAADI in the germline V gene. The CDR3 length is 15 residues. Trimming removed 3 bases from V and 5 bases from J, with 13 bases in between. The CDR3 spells CASSDRRARTGELFF. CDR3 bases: TGCGCCAGCAGTGATAGGAGGGCCAGGACCGGGGAGCTGTTTTTT.